The 17 T cell receptor beta chains in this list originate from one sample, sequenced in a study of tissue T cells after allogeneic stem cell transplantation. This table comes from immunoSEQ multiplex PCR, and its TCRdb copy is limited to in-frame clones, with some not included. The sample yields about 6,300 clones, about two thirds seen once. This sample comprised tissue from the stomach, obtained at autopsy. Receptors originate from a woman aged 18 to 55 with breast cancer.

The chain joins TRBV28 to TRBJ2-7; TRBD1 matches 8 bases. V dropped 7 bases and J dropped 6; count of bases not matched to a gene: 5. CDR1 and CDR2 (germline): MDHEN, SYDVKM. This CDR3 has 12 residues. CDR3 residues: CASNRGKGEQYF. The CDR3 DNA reads as TGTGCCAGCAACAGGGGGAAGGGCGAGCAGTACTTC. The entire variable domain, with the rest obtained from reference TRBV28 and TRBJ2-7, is as follows: DVKVTQSSRYLVKRTGEKVFLECVQDMDHENMFWYRQDPGLGLRLIYFSYDVKMKEKGDIPEGYSVSREKKERFSLILESASTNQTSMYLCASNRGKGEQYFGPGTRLTVT.

The rearrangement links TRBV24-1 to TRBJ2-6; D is undetermined. V lost 3 bases, J lost 0 bases, and 11 bases lay in between. This CDR3 has 17 amino acids. The germline CDR1 and CDR2 sequences are KGHDR and SFDVKD. For the CDR3, the DNA is TGTGCCACCAGTGATCAGCAGGTGAACTCTGGGGCCAACGTCCTGACTTTC. Its protein product is CATSDQQVNSGANVLTF.

This clone ranks as medium-sized. The chain is built from TRBV6-5 and TRBJ1-4; possibly TRBD1 for D (6 bases). The CDR3 length is 13 residues. Trimming removed 1 base from V and 7 bases from J, with 7 bases in between. Germline V CDR1 and CDR2: MNHEY, SVGAGI. The DNA of the CDR3 is TGTGCCAGCAGTTACTTGGGGGCTGAAAAACTGTTTTTT. Its translation is CASSYLGAEKLFF.

The J gene is TRBJ2-1, the V gene TRBV21-1; the table's D call, TRBD2, was not checked against the DNA. TRBV21-1 is noted as a pseudogene. The CDR3 spans 10 residues. The CDR3 DNA reads TGTGCCAGCCGGGTGCAAGAGCAGTTCTTC. Protein: CASRVQEQFF.

The chain employs TRBV30 and TRBJ1-4; 7 bases match TRBD1. V shed 6 bases, J shed 4 bases, and the junction held 5 bases outside the gene matches. Germline-derived CDR1 and CDR2 are GTSNPN and SVGIG (reference sequence). The CDR3 is made up of 13 amino acids. CDR3 DNA: TGTGCCTGCCACAGGGGAAGTAATGAAAAACTGTTTTTT. Translating it yields CACHRGSNEKLFF.

V usage is TRBV7-2 and J usage is TRBJ2-6, with D tentatively TRBD1 (5 bases). Germline loops: CDR1 SGHTA, CDR2 FQGNSA. The CDR3 runs 16 residues. Trimming stripped 4 bases from V and 0 bases from J, with 10 bases between. The CDR3 bases are TGTGCCAGCAGCTCAAACCAGGGCTCTGGGGCCAACGTCCTGACTTTC. Protein: CASSSNQGSGANVLTF.

The CDR3 loop is CASSFYTTEPGYTF. DNA for the CDR3: TGTGCCAGCAGCTTCTACACGACCGAACCCGGCTACACCTTC. The genes are TRBV5-6 and TRBJ1-2; no clear D. V was clipped by 2 bases and J by 8 bases, with 16 bases between them. The CDR3 loop spans 14 amino acids. Germline-derived CDR1 and CDR2 are SGHDT and YYEEEE.

The J gene is TRBJ2-2, the V gene TRBV7-2; D is unclear. V was shortened by 1 base and J by 1 base, with 10 bases between the two germline ends. The CDR3 length is 16 residues. Germline CDR1 reads SGHTA; CDR2 reads FQGNSA. The CDR3 region is CASSLDRALNTGELFF. The CDR3 bases are TGTGCCAGCAGCTTAGACCGGGCCTTGAACACCGGGGAGCTGTTTTTT.

This chain connects TRBV5-6 to TRBJ2-2; D remains unclear. Trimming removed 1 base from V and 4 bases from J, with 14 bases in between. CDR1 is SGHDT and CDR2 is YYEEEE in the germline V gene. This CDR3 has 16 residues. CDR3 protein: CASSLTIPLRTGELFF. CDR3 DNA: TGTGCCAGCAGCTTGACGATACCCCTGCGCACCGGGGAGCTGTTTTTT.

The chain carries TRBV9 and TRBJ2-5, with 8 nucleotides matching TRBD2. Trimming took 2 bases from V and 5 from J; bases not matched to a gene: 8. Germline CDR1 and CDR2: SGDLS and YYNGEE. The CDR3 consists of 15 residues. The CDR3 reads CASSVGGGLEETQYF. The CDR3 region has the DNA TGTGCCAGCAGCGTCGGGGGGGGTCTCGAGGAGACCCAGTACTTC.

V and J are TRBV19 and TRBJ2-2; 14 nucleotides agree with TRBD2. This CDR3 is built from 18 residues. Per germline, CDR1 LNHDA and CDR2 SQIVND (reference sequence). V dropped 5 bases and J dropped 1; count of bases not matched to a gene: 6. The CDR3 is CASSSIGTSGGNTGELFF. CDR3 nucleotide sequence: TGTGCCAGTAGTTCAATAGGGACTAGCGGGGGGAACACCGGGGAGCTGTTTTTT.

The chain is built from TRBV5-6 and TRBJ1-1; D perhaps matches TRBD1 (5 bases). Trimming stripped 3 bases from V and 3 bases from J, with 9 bases between. Germline assignment: CDR1 SGHDT and CDR2 YYEEEE. This CDR3 spans 13 amino acids. CDR3 nucleotides: TGTGCCAGCAGCTGGCAGGGTCACACTGAAGCTTTCTTT. As protein: CASSWQGHTEAFF.

The V gene is TRBV4-3, the J gene TRBJ1-1; 8 bases are shared with TRBD1. V was clipped by 3 bases and J by 4 bases; unmatched bases: 4. Per the germline V gene, CDR1 is LGHNA and CDR2 is YSLEER. The CDR3 extends over 14 amino acids. The CDR3 bases are TGCGCCAGCAGCCACTCGACAGGGGCCACTGAAGCTTTCTTT. Translation gives CASSHSTGATEAFF.

By sample share, this clone is medium-sized. This chain joins TRBV7-8 and TRBJ2-1; D uncertain. The CDR3 is made up of 14 amino acids. V dropped 1 base and J dropped 7 bases, with 11 bases sitting between them. CDR1 is SGHVS, CDR2 FQNEAQ, per germline. This CDR3 is CASSLGGRSNEQFF. CDR3 sequence (DNA): TGTGCCAGCAGCTTAGGGGGTAGAAGTAATGAGCAGTTCTTC.

The chain carries TRBV9 and TRBJ2-7; D might be TRBD1 (5 bases). The germline V gene encodes CDR1 SGDLS and CDR2 YYNGEE. Trimming pared 1 base from V and 6 bases from J, leaving 14 bases between. CDR3 size: 14 residues. Here the CDR3 reads CASSVTQGISEQYF. The CDR3 DNA reads TGTGCCAGCAGCGTAACGCAGGGTATTAGCGAGCAGTACTTC.

The CDR3 DNA sequence: TGTGCCAGCAGCAAAGGGACAGGGGGCTCCTACGAGCAGTACTTC. Encoded protein: CASSKGTGGSYEQYF. The chain links TRBV21-1 to TRBJ2-7; the listed D gene, TRBD1, was not tested against the DNA. TRBV21-1 is noted as a pseudogene. CDR3 length equals 15 residues.

As to this clone: In the same sample, other DNA sequences code for this CDR3. This sequence joins TRBV12-3 or TRBV12-4 and TRBJ2-1; D unresolved. CDR3 size: 12 residues. V was pared by 2 bases and J by 7 bases, with 6 bases between. The CDR3 loop reads CASSLRPNEQFF. The CDR3, as DNA: TGTGCCAGCAGTTTAAGACCTAATGAGCAGTTCTTC.